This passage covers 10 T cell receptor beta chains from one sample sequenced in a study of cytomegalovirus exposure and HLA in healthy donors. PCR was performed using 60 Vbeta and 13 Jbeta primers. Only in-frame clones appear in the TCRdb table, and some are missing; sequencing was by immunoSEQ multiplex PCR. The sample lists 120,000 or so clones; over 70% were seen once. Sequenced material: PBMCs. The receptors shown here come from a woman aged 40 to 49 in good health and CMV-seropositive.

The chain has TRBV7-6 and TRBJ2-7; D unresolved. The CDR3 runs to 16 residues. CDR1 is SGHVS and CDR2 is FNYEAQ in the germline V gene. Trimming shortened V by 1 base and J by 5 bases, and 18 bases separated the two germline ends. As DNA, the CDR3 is TGTGCCAGCAGCTTAGTCCATGGGCCAGGCGACCACGAGCAGTACTTC. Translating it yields CASSLVHGPGDHEQYF.

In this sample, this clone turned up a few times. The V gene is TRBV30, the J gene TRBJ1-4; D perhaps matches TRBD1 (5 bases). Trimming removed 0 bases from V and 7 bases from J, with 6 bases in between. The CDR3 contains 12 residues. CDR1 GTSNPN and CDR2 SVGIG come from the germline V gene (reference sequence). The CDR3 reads CAWSVQGEKLFF. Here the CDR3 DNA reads TGTGCCTGGAGTGTGCAGGGTGAAAAACTGTTTTTT.

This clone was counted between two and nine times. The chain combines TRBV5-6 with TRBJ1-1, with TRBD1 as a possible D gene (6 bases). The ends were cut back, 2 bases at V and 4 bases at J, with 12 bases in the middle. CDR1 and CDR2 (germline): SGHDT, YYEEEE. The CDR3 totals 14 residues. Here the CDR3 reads CASSFQGRGTEAFF. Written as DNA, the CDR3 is TGTGCCAGCAGCTTTCAAGGCAGGGGCACTGAAGCTTTCTTT.

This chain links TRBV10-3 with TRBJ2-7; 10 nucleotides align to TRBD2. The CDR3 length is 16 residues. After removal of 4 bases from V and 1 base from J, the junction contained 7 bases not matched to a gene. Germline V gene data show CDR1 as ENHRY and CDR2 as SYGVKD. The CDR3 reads CAISVSGTSVSYEQYF. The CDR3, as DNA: TGTGCCATCAGTGTTTCCGGGACTAGCGTATCCTACGAGCAGTACTTC.

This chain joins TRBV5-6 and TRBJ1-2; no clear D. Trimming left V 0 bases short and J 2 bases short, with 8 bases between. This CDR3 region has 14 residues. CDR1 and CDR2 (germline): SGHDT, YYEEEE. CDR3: CASSLDSSNYGYTF. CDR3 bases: TGTGCCAGCAGCTTGGACAGTTCCAACTATGGCTACACCTTC. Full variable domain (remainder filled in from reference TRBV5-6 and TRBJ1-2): DAGVTQSPTHLIKTRGQQVTLRCSPKSGHDTVSWYQQALGQGPQFIFQYYEEEERQRGNFPDRFSGHQFPNYSSELNVNALLLGDSALYLCASSLDSSNYGYTFGSGTRLTVV.

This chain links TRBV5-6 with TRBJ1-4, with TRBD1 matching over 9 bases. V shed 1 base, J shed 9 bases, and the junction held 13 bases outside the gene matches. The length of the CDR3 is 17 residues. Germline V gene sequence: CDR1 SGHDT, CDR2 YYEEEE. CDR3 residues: CASSLKGQGLDSKKLFF. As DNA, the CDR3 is TGTGCCAGCAGCTTGAAGGGACAGGGTTTGGATTCCAAAAAACTGTTTTTT. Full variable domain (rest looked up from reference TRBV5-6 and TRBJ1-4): DAGVTQSPTHLIKTRGQQVTLRCSPKSGHDTVSWYQQALGQGPQFIFQYYEEEERQRGNFPDRFSGHQFPNYSSELNVNALLLGDSALYLCASSLKGQGLDSKKLFFGSGTQLSVL.

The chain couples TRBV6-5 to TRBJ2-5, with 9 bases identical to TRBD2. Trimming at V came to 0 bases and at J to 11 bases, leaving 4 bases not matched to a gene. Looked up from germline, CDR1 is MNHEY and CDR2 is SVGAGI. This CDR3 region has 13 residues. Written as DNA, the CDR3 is TGTGCCAGCAGTTACTCGACCCTAGCGGGACAGTACTTC. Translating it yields CASSYSTLAGQYF.

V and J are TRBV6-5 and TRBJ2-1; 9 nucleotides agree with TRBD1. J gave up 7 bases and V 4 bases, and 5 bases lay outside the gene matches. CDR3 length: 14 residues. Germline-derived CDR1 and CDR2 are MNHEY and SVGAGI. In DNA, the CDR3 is TGTGCCAGCAGTTCCACAGGGGGCTGGAATGAGCAGTTCTTC. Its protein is CASSSTGGWNEQFF.

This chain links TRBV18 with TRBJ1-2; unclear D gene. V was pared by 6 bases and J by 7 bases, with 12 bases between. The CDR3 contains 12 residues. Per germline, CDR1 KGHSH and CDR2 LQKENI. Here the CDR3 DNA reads TGTGCCAGCTCCCCAGGCCAGGCTGGCTACACCTTC. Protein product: CASSPGQAGYTF. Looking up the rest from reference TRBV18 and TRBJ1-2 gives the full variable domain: NAGVMQNPRHLVRRRGQEARLRCSPMKGHSHVYWYRQLPEEGLKFMVYLQKENIIDESGMPKERFSAEFPKEGPSILRIQQVVRGDSAAYFCASSPGQAGYTFGSGTRLTVV.

The chain's CDR3 is CASSYQGANTEAFF. The DNA of the CDR3 is TGTGCCAGCAGTTACCAGGGGGCTAACACTGAAGCTTTCTTT. The chain links TRBV28 to TRBJ1-1; 8 bases are a match to TRBD1. The germline CDR1 and CDR2 sequences are MDHEN and SYDVKM. Trimming took 4 bases from V and 2 from J; bases not matched to a gene: 3. This CDR3 region has 14 residues.